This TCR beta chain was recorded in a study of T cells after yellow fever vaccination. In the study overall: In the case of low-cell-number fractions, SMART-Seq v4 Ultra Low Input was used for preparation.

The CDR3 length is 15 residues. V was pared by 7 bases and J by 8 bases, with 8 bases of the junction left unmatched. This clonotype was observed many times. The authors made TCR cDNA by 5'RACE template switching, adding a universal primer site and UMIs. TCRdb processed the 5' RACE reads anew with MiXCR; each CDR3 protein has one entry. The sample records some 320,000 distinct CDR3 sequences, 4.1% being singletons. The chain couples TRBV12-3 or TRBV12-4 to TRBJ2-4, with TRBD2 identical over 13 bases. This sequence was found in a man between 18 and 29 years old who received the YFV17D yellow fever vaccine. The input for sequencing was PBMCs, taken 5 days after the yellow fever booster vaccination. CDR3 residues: CASTRRLAGGHIQYF. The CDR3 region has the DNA TGTGCCAGCACCAGACGACTAGCGGGGGGTCACATTCAGTACTTC.